The clone carrying this T cell receptor beta chain was seen a handful of times. MiXCR was run by TCRdb on the 5' RACE reads, yielding one entry per CDR3 protein. The sample records about 390,000 distinct CDR3 sequences, approximately 15% being singletons. The sample comes from a study of T-cell memory formation after mild COVID-19. As for the study in general: For the most part, TCR clusters were specific to one donor.

The sequencing input was PBMCs or a T cell subset sorted from them (not recorded which). The sequence derives from a young man who had mild COVID-19 (a few samples of this study predate the infection). Cell type and time point are not known.

The CDR3 region is CASSLTSAGGVGTQYF. CDR3 DNA sequence: TGTGCCAGCAGCTTAACGAGCGCAGGGGGAGTGGGTACGCAGTATTTT. J is TRBJ2-3 and V is TRBV7-3, with 7 positions matching TRBD1. The CDR3 covers 16 residues. V gave up 0 bases and J gave up 8 bases; unmatched junction bases: 11. Germline V lookup: CDR1 SGHTA, CDR2 FQGTGA. The full variable domain, completed using reference TRBV7-3 and TRBJ2-3, is GAGVSQTPSNKVTEKGKYVELRCDPISGHTALYWYRQSLGQGPEFLIYFQGTGAADDSGLPNDRFFAVRPEGSVSTLKIQRTERGDSAVYLCASSLTSAGGVGTQYFGPGTRLTVL.